The 12 T cell receptor beta chains presented below share a single source sample, sequenced in a study of patients and donors after allogeneic stem cell transplantation. TCRdb itself ran the RT-PCR reads through MiXCR, one entry per CDR3 protein. The repertoire consists of about 2,600 distinct CDR3 sequences, with about a sixth occurring once and the leading ten covering 15% to 20%. Specimen: blood, either unsorted or a sorted T cell fraction (not recorded which). The receptor source for this set is a human donor who was either an allogeneic HSCT recipient or a stem cell or donor lymphocyte infusion donor (not recorded which). It is not recorded whose cells these are; they may come from a transplant donor.

The chain links TRBV6-2 or TRBV6-3 to TRBJ1-1, with D hard to call. CDR3 length: 13 residues. Germline CDR1 is MNHEY and CDR2 is SVGEGT. V dropped 5 bases and J dropped 1 base, with 8 bases sitting between them. As DNA, the CDR3 is TGTGCCAGCAGTCCGAAGGAGAACACTGAAGCTTTCTTT. It encodes CASSPKENTEAFF.

The table lists this clonotype with a few counts. The chain carries TRBV6-1 and TRBJ2-1, with D hard to call. Trimming removed 10 bases at V and 2 bases at J, with 12 bases between. This CDR3 region has 13 residues. Germline CDR1 and CDR2: MNHNS and SASEGT. The CDR3 DNA reads TGTGCCACCCGCCAAACGGCCTACAATGAGCAGTTCTTC. Its translation is CATRQTAYNEQFF.

V gene TRBV6-6 combines with J gene TRBJ1-2; D is unclear. V gave up 5 bases and J gave up 8 bases, with 15 bases separating them. The CDR3 runs to 13 residues. CDR1 is MNHNY, CDR2 SVGAGI, per germline (reference sequence). The CDR3 DNA reads TGTGCCAGCAGTCGGGGAGGGCGAGGGGGCTACACCTTC. Translation gives CASSRGGRGGYTF.

This clonotype was seen a handful of times. V is TRBV29-1 and J is TRBJ2-7, with unresolved D. Germline assignment: CDR1 SQVTM and CDR2 ANQGSEA. Between the trimmed V and J ends, which lost 5 bases and 0 bases, there was a span of 5 bases. The CDR3 contains 11 residues. As DNA, the CDR3 is TGCAGCGTTCTGCTCTCCTACGAGCAGTACTTC. This gives the protein CSVLLSYEQYF.

Judged by abundance, this clonotype is medium-sized (0.01 to 0.1%). This sequence joins TRBV7-9 and TRBJ1-4, with 7 bases lining up with TRBD1. J gave up 6 bases and V 5 bases, and 9 bases lay outside the gene matches. Germline CDR1 reads SEHNR; CDR2 reads FQNEAQ (reference sequence). The CDR3 loop spans 15 amino acids. For the CDR3, the DNA is TGTGCCAGCAGCCAACGGACAGGTTCCCATGAAAAACTGTTTTTT. It specifies CASSQRTGSHEKLFF.

The rearrangement joins TRBV7-2 to TRBJ2-7; 10 nucleotides match TRBD2. With 5 bases clipped from V and 1 base from J, the junction kept 11 bases outside the gene matches. From germline, CDR1 is SGHTA and CDR2 FQGNSA. The length of the CDR3 is 17 residues. CDR3 in DNA: TGTGCCAGCAGCAAGATGCTAGCGGGAGATAGGTCCTACGAGCAGTACTTC. Translated: CASSKMLAGDRSYEQYF.

The sample holds one count of this clonotype. This CDR3 reads CAWMRPTNTGELFF. CDR3 nucleotide sequence: TGTGCCTGGATGAGACCAACGAACACCGGGGAGCTGTTTTTT. V usage is TRBV30 and J usage is TRBJ2-2, with D unresolved. CDR1 is GTSNPN, CDR2 SVGIG, per germline (reference sequence). The V end lost 4 bases, the J end lost 0 bases, and 9 bases lay between the germline ends. The CDR3 sequence is 14 residues long.

This clonotype was seen only a few times. V is TRBV7-2 and J is TRBJ1-5; 7 nucleotides agree with TRBD1. Trimming removed 3 bases from V and 7 bases from J; junction bases left unmatched: 9. This CDR3 is built from 15 residues. Germline V gene lookup returns CDR1 SGHTA and CDR2 FQGNSA. The CDR3 spells CASSFKTGWGQPQHF. CDR3 DNA: TGTGCCAGCAGCTTTAAGACAGGGTGGGGACAGCCCCAGCATTTT.

The genes are TRBV7-2 and TRBJ2-3, with D unclear. The CDR3 sequence is 13 residues long. Germline loops: CDR1 SGHTA, CDR2 FQGNSA. V lost 5 bases and J lost 9, with 15 bases in between. The CDR3 spells CASSLPGPRTQYF. CDR3 nucleotides: TGTGCCAGCAGCCTGCCCGGACCGCGGACGCAGTATTTT.

This clonotype was seen more than once but under ten times. The chain employs TRBV7-9 and TRBJ2-3; 8 bases are a match to TRBD2. The germline gives CDR1 SEHNR, CDR2 FQNEAQ (reference sequence). CDR3 length: 15 amino acids. After removal of 0 bases from V and 3 bases from J, the junction contained 2 bases not matched to a gene. The CDR3 DNA is TGTGCCAGCAGCTTAGCCACTAGCGGAACAGATACGCAGTATTTT. Its protein is CASSLATSGTDTQYF.

In its sample, this clonotype is medium-sized. This chain connects TRBV7-8 to TRBJ1-1; 7 nucleotides agree with TRBD1. CDR1 SGHVS and CDR2 FQNEAQ come from the germline V gene. J gave up 4 bases and V 3 bases, and 5 bases lay outside the gene matches. The CDR3 runs 14 residues. CDR3 sequence: CASSLTGSSTEAFF. DNA for the CDR3: TGTGCCAGCAGCTTGACAGGGTCGAGCACTGAAGCTTTCTTT.

The J gene is TRBJ1-1, the V gene TRBV4-2; D not resolved. The CDR3 sequence is 13 residues long. Trimming removed 5 bases at V and 0 bases at J, with 7 bases between. CDR1 and CDR2 from the germline V gene are LGHNA and YNFKEQ. DNA for the CDR3: TGTGCCAGCAGCACCAAAATGAACACTGAAGCTTTCTTT. Amino acids: CASSTKMNTEAFF.